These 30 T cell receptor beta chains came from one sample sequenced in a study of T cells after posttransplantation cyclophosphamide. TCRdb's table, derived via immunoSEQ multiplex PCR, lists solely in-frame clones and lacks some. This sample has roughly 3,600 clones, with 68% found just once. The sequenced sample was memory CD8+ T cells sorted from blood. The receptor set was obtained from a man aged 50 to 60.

As DNA, the CDR3 is TGTGCCAGCAGGCGAGCGGGAGGCCCAACAGATACGCAGTATTTT. Its protein product is CASRRAGGPTDTQYF. The chain links TRBV11-2 to TRBJ2-3; TRBD2 matches 9 bases. The CDR3 is 15 residues long. CDR1 SGHAT and CDR2 FQNNGV come from the germline V gene. The J segment lost 3 bases and the V segment lost 6 bases, leaving 7 bases of the junction unmatched.

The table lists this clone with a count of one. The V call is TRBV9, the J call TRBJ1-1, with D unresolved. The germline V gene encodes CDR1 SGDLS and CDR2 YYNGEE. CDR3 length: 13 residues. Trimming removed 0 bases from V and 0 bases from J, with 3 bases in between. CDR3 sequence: CASSVDMNTEAFF. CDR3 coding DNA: TGTGCCAGCAGCGTAGACATGAACACTGAAGCTTTCTTT.

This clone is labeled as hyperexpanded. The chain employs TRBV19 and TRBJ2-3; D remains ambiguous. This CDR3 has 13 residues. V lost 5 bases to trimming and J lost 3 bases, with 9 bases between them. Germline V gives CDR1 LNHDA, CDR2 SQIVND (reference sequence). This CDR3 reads CASSSGRTDTQYF. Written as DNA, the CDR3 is TGTGCCAGTAGTTCCGGTCGTACAGATACGCAGTATTTT.

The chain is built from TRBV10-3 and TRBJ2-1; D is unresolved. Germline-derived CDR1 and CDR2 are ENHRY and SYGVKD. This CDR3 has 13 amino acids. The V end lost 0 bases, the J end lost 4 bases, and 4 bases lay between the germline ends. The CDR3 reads CAISESGYNEQFF. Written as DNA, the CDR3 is TGTGCCATCAGTGAGTCCGGGTACAATGAGCAGTTCTTC.

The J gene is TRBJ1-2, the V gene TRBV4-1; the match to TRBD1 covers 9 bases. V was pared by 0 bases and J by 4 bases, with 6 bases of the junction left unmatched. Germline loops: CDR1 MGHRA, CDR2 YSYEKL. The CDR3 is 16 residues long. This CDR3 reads CASSQDRQGGLYGYTF. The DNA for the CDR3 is TGCGCCAGCAGCCAAGATCGACAGGGGGGACTCTATGGCTACACCTTC.

The CDR3, as DNA: TGTGCCAGCAGTGTGACCGGGGGTTACACAGATACGCAGTATTTT. It specifies CASSVTGGYTDTQYF. The rearrangement links TRBV2 to TRBJ2-3; weak D call: TRBD2 (6 bases). The CDR3 runs 15 residues. The V end lost 4 bases, the J end lost 2 bases, and 13 bases lay between the germline ends. Per the germline V gene, CDR1 is SNHLY and CDR2 is FYNNEI.

CDR3: CASSKNSYEQYF. The CDR3 DNA reads TGTGCCAGTAGCAAGAACTCCTACGAGCAGTACTTC. The V call is TRBV19, the J call TRBJ2-5; D unresolved. With the DNA end fitting TRBJ2-7 better, the J assignment may be wrong. This CDR3 has 12 residues. CDR1 is LNHDA, CDR2 SQIVND, per germline (reference sequence).

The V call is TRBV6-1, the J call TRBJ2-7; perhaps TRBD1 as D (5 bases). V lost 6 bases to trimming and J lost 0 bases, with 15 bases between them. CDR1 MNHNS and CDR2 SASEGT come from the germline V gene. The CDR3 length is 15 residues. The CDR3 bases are TGTGCCAGCAGACAGGCTACCGGGCTCTCCTACGAGCAGTACTTC. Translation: CASRQATGLSYEQYF.

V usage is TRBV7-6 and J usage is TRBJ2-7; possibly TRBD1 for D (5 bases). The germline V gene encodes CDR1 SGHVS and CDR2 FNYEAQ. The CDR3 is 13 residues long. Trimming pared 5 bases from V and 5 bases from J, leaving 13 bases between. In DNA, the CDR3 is TGTGCCAGCAGCCCCGGCCCAGGGAACGAGCAGTACTTC. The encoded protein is CASSPGPGNEQYF. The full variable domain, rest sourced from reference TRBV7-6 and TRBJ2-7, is GAGVSQSPRYKVTKRGQDVALRCDPISGHVSLYWYRQALGQGPEFLTYFNYEAQQDKSGLPNDRFSAERPEGSISTLTIQRTEQRDSAMYRCASSPGPGNEQYFGPGTRLTVT.

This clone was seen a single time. The CDR3 sequence is CASSLNEVGNTEAFF. DNA of the CDR3: TGTGCCAGCAGCTTAAATGAGGTCGGGAACACTGAAGCTTTCTTT. V and J are TRBV7-6 and TRBJ1-1; D is unresolved. Germline V CDR1 and CDR2: SGHVS, FNYEAQ. The CDR3 runs 15 residues. V was clipped by 2 bases and J by 1 base, with 11 bases between them.

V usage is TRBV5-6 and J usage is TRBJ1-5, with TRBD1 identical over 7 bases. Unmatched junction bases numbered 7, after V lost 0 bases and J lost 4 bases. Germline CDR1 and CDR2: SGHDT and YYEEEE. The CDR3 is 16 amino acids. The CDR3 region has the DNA TGTGCCAGCAGCTTGGAGGGCGACAGGGAAAATCAGCCCCAGCATTTT. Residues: CASSLEGDRENQPQHF.

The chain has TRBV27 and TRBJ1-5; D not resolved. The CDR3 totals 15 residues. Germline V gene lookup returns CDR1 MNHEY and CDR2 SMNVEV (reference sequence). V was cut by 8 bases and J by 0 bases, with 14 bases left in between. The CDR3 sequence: CASQTIPYSNQPQHF. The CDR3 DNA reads TGTGCCAGCCAGACAATTCCATATAGCAATCAGCCCCAGCATTTT.

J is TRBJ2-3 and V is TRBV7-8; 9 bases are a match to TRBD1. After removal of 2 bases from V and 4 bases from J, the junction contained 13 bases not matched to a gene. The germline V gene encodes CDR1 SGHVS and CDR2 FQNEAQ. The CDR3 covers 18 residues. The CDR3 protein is CASSLPSSGQGGPDTQYF. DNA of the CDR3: TGTGCCAGCAGCTTACCGTCCTCGGGACAGGGAGGGCCAGATACGCAGTATTTT.

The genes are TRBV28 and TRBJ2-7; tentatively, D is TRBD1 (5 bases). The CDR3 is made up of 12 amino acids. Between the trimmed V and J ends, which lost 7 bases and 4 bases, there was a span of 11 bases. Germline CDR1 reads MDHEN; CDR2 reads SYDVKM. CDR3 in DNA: TGTGCCAGCAATCAGGACATTTACGAGCAGTACTTC. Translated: CASNQDIYEQYF.

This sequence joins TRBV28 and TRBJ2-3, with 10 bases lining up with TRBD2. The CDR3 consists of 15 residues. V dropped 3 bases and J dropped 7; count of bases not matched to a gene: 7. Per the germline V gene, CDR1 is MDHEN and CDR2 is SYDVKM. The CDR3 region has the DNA TGTGCCAGCAGTTTTCAGCGGGGGGGCCTAAATACGCAGTATTTT. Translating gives CASSFQRGGLNTQYF.

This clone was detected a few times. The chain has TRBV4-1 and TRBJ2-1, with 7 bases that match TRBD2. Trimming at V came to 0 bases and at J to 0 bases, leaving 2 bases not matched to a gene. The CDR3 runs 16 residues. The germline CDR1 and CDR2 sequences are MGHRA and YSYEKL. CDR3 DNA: TGCGCCAGCAGCCAAGAGCCTAGCGGCTCCTACAATGAGCAGTTCTTC. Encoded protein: CASSQEPSGSYNEQFF.

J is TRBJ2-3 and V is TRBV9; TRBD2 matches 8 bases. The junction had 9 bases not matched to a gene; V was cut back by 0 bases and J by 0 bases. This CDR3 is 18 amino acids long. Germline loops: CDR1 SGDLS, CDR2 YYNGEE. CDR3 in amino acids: CASSVGGLAGTSTDTQYF. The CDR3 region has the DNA TGTGCCAGCAGCGTAGGCGGGCTAGCGGGTACTAGCACAGATACGCAGTATTTT.

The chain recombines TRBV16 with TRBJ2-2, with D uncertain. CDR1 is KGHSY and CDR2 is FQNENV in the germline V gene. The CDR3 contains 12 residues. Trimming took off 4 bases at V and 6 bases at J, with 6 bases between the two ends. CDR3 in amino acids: CASSPNSGELFF. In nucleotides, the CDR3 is TGTGCCAGCAGCCCAAACTCCGGGGAGCTGTTTTTT.

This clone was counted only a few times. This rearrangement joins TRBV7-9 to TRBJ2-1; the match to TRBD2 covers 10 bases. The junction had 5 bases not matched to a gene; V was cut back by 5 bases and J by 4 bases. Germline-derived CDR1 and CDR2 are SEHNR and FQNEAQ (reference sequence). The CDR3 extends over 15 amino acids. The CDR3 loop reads CASSPGTSVYNEQFF. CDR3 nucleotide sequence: TGTGCCAGCAGCCCCGGGACTAGCGTTTACAATGAGCAGTTCTTC.

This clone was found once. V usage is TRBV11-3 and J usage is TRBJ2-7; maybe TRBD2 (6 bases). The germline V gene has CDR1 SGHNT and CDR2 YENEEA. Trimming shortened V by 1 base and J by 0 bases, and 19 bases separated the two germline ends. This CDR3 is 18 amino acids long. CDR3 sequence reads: CASSLGGFSGLISYEQYF. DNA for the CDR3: TGTGCCAGCAGCTTAGGAGGCTTTAGCGGATTGATCTCCTACGAGCAGTACTTC.

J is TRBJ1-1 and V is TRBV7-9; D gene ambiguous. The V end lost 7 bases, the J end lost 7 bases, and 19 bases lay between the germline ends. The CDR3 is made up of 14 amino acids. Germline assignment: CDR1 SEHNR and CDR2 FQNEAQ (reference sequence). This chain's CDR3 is CASTFSSGQNEAFF. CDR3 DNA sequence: TGTGCCAGCACCTTTTCCAGCGGGCAGAATGAAGCTTTCTTT. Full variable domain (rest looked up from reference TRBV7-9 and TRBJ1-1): DTGVSQNPRHKITKRGQNVTFRCDPISEHNRLYWYRQTLGQGPEFLTYFQNEAQLEKSRLLSDRFSAERPKGSFSTLEIQRTEQGDSAMYLCASTFSSGQNEAFFGQGTRLTVV.

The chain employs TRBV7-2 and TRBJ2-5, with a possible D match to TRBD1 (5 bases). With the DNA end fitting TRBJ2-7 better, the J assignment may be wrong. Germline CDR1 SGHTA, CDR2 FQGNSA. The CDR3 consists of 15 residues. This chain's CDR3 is CASSQRGQVNYEQYF. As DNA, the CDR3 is TGTGCCAGCAGCCAAAGGGGCCAGGTGAACTACGAGCAGTACTTC.

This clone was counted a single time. CDR3 sequence reads: CASSYSIRTEGYTF. The CDR3 bases are TGTGCCAGCAGTTACTCGATCCGGACAGAGGGCTACACCTTC. The rearrangement uses TRBV6-6 and TRBJ1-2, with D possibly being TRBD1 (6 bases). Germline CDR1 is MNHNY and CDR2 is SVGAGI (reference sequence). CDR3 length: 14 residues. V lost 0 bases and J lost 8, with 13 bases in between.

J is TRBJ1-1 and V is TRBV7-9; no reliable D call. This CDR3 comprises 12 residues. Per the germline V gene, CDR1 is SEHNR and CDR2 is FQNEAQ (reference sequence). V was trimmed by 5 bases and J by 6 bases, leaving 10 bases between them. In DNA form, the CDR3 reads TGTGCCAGCAGCCTAAATAATCCTGAAGCTTTCTTT. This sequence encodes CASSLNNPEAFF.

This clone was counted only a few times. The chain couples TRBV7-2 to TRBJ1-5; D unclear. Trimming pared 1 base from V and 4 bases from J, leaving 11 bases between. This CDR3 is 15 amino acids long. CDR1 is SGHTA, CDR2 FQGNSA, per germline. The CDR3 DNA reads TGTGCCAGCAGCTTAGAGCAGGACTTTAATCAGCCCCAGCATTTT. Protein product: CASSLEQDFNQPQHF.

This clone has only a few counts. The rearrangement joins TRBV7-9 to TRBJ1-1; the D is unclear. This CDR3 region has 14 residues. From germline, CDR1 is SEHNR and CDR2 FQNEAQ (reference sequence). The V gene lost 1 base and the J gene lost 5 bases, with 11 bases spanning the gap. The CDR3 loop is CASSLEAGATEAFF. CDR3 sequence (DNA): TGTGCCAGCAGCTTAGAGGCGGGTGCGACTGAAGCTTTCTTT.

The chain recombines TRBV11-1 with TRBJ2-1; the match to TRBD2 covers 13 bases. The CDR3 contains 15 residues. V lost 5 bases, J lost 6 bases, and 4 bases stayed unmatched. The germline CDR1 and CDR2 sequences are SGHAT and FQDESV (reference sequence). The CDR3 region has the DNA TGTGCCAGCAGCCTGACTAGCGGGAGGACCAATGAGCAGTTCTTC. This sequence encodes CASSLTSGRTNEQFF.

The CDR3 region is CASSETPGGRGTDTQYF. The CDR3 DNA sequence: TGTGCCAGCAGTGAGACGCCAGGGGGGCGTGGGACAGATACGCAGTATTTT. V gene TRBV6-1 combines with J gene TRBJ2-3, with D possibly TRBD1 on 7 matching bases. Germline CDR1 MNHNS, CDR2 SASEGT. The CDR3 extends over 17 amino acids. Trimming took 3 bases from V and 3 from J, leaving 19 bases between them.

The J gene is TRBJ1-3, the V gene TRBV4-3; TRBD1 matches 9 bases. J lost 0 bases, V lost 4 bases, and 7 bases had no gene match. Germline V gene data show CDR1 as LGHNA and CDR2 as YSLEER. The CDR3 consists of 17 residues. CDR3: CASSLDGTGNSGNTIYF. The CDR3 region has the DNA TGCGCCAGCAGCCTAGATGGGACAGGGAACTCTGGAAACACCATATATTTT.

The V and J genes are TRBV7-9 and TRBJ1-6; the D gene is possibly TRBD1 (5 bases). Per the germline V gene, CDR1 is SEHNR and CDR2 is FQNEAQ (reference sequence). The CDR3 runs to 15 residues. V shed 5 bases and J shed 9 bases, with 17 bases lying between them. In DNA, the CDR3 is TGTGCCAGCAGCCAAAACCAGGGTCCCGGTTCACCCCTCCACTTT. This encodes CASSQNQGPGSPLHF.